The 19 T cell receptor beta chains reported below all come from one sample, sequenced in a study of blood T cell repertoires in COVID-19 (TCRdb year 2020). Library preparation employed the immunoSEQ multiplex PCR assay. TCRdb took this table from immuneACCESS and kept in-frame rearrangements with V and J called. Such tables lack part of the clones; where checked against another copy, unresolved V genes explain under half of the gap, and the rest is unexplained. The sample data list 100,000 to 150,000 clones, and about two thirds of these were observed just once. About 0.84% of the sample rests with the top ten. Sequenced sample: peripheral blood. These receptors were taken from a human donor with acute or convalescent COVID-19. The donor label of this sample is uncertain.

The chain joins TRBV7-9 to TRBJ2-3; D gene unclear. Germline values: CDR1 SEHNR, CDR2 FQNEAQ (reference sequence). CDR3 length: 14 residues. Trimming cost V 4 bases and J 4 bases, with 12 bases left between them. CDR3 loop: CASSSPPSADTQYF. The CDR3 DNA is TGTGCCAGCAGCTCCCCCCCCTCGGCAGATACGCAGTATTTT.

This clone has only a few counts. J is TRBJ1-5 and V is TRBV7-8; D is perhaps TRBD1 (6 bases). There are 14 residues in the CDR3. V was trimmed by 5 bases and J by 7 bases, leaving 15 bases between them. Germline V gene lookup returns CDR1 SGHVS and CDR2 FQNEAQ. CDR3 nucleotide sequence: TGTGCCAGCAGCCCCAGGGGTTTTGGCCAGCCCCAGCATTTT. It specifies CASSPRGFGQPQHF.

V is TRBV7-2 and J is TRBJ2-2; TRBD1 agrees at 9 bases. This CDR3 contains 15 residues. V was clipped by 3 bases and J by 4 bases; unmatched bases: 3. Germline assignment: CDR1 SGHTA and CDR2 FQGNSA. Here the CDR3 DNA reads TGTGCCAGCAGCTTCACAGGGGGCAGCACCGGGGAGCTGTTTTTT. It yields the protein CASSFTGGSTGELFF.

V gene TRBV30 combines with J gene TRBJ1-1; D unresolved. The V gene's germline CDR1 is GTSNPN and CDR2 SVGIG (reference sequence). Trimming removed 5 bases from V and 5 bases from J, with 15 bases in between. The CDR3 totals 13 residues. In DNA, the CDR3 is TGTGCCTGGGGCGGACGGAGGGAGACTGAAGCTTTCTTT. Its protein product is CAWGGRRETEAFF. The whole variable domain, remainder taken from reference TRBV30 and TRBJ1-1, is SQTIHQWPATLVQPVGSPLSLECTVEGTSNPNLYWYRQAAGRGLQLLFYSVGIGQISSEVPQNLSASRPQDRQFILSSKKLLLSDSGFYLCAWGGRRETEAFFGQGTRLTVV.

This clone turned up a few times. The V and J genes are TRBV28 and TRBJ2-7; TRBD1 is a possible D gene (6 bases). The CDR3 loop spans 18 amino acids. Per germline, CDR1 MDHEN and CDR2 SYDVKM. V lost 2 bases and J 0 bases, leaving 20 bases between the germline ends. CDR3 nucleotide sequence: TGTGCCAGCAGTTTAGGCTACAAGACAGGATCGAGCTCCTACGAGCAGTACGTC. Amino acids: CASSLGYKTGSSSYEQYV.

This rearrangement joins TRBV7-9 to TRBJ1-1; 9 nucleotides match TRBD1. Looked up from germline, CDR1 is SEHNR and CDR2 is FQNEAQ (reference sequence). This CDR3 is built from 14 residues. The V and J ends lost 6 bases and 4 bases, in that order; junction bases with no gene match: 6. CDR3: CASRKQGARTEAFF. As DNA, the CDR3 is TGTGCCAGCAGAAAACAGGGGGCACGCACTGAAGCTTTCTTT.

In DNA, the CDR3 is TGCGCCAGCAGTCATCCGGGACAGGGTGAAGAGACCCAGTACTTC. Amino acids: CASSHPGQGEETQYF. This chain uses TRBV23-1 with TRBJ2-5, with 9 bases identical to TRBD1. Being an ORF, TRBV23-1 has a function that is uncertain. J lost 3 bases, V lost 3 bases, and 5 bases had no gene match. This CDR3 is 15 amino acids long.

The gene calls are TRBV10-3 and TRBJ2-3; 8 positions match TRBD1. Germline-derived CDR1 and CDR2 are ENHRY and SYGVKD. The V segment lost 10 bases and the J segment 2 bases; nucleotides outside the gene matches: 5. The CDR3 runs to 13 residues. CDR3 protein: CATRTGNTDTQYF. The CDR3 region has the DNA TGTGCCACCCGGACAGGGAACACAGATACGCAGTATTTT.

V usage is TRBV27 and J usage is TRBJ2-7, with D uncertain. Trimming took 4 bases from V and 2 from J, leaving 18 bases between them. Per germline, CDR1 MNHEY and CDR2 SMNVEV (reference sequence). The CDR3 loop spans 16 amino acids. CDR3 protein: CASSCIGSLNTYEQYV. As DNA, the CDR3 is TGTGCCAGCAGTTGTATTGGGTCACTAAACACCTACGAGCAGTACGTC.

The J gene is TRBJ1-1, the V gene TRBV2, with unresolved D. From germline, CDR1 is SNHLY and CDR2 FYNNEI. CDR3 length: 13 residues. V lost 4 bases, J lost 2 bases, and 8 bases lay in between. The CDR3 spells CASSVSHNTEAFF. DNA for the CDR3: TGTGCCAGCAGTGTGTCCCATAACACTGAAGCTTTCTTT. Full variable domain (outside the CDR3, taken from reference TRBV2 and TRBJ1-1): EPEVTQTPSHQVTQMGQEVILRCVPISNHLYFYWYRQILGQKVEFLVSFYNNEISEKSEIFDDQFSVERPDGSNFTLKIRSTKLEDSAMYFCASSVSHNTEAFFGQGTRLTVV.

The J gene is TRBJ1-4, the V gene TRBV5-1; 8 nucleotides match TRBD1. Unmatched junction bases numbered 9, after V lost 4 bases and J lost 7 bases. CDR1 SGHRS and CDR2 YFSETQ come from the germline V gene. The CDR3 runs to 15 residues. CDR3 residues: CASSPTGQGGEKLFF. CDR3 nucleotide sequence: TGCGCCAGCAGCCCGACCGGACAGGGTGGTGAAAAACTGTTTTTT.

The chain joins TRBV2 to TRBJ2-3; D might be TRBD2 (6 bases). Germline-derived CDR1 and CDR2 are SNHLY and FYNNEI. Trimming shortened V by 4 bases and J by 2 bases, and 13 bases separated the two germline ends. The CDR3 loop spans 15 amino acids. This chain's CDR3 is CASSGVRGITDTQYF. The CDR3 coding sequence is TGTGCCAGCAGTGGAGTACGGGGGATCACAGATACGCAGTATTTT.

The chain has TRBV6-1 and TRBJ1-1, with 7 bases matching TRBD1. CDR1 and CDR2 (germline): MNHNS, SASEGT. J gave up 6 bases and V 2 bases, and 6 bases lay outside the gene matches. CDR3 length: 14 amino acids. The CDR3 nucleotides read TGTGCCAGCAGTGAAACGCACGGGACAGCTGAAGCTTTCTTT. This translates into CASSETHGTAEAFF.

V usage is TRBV6-5 and J usage is TRBJ2-7, with a tentative D call TRBD1 (5 bases). V lost 2 bases and J lost 3, with 8 bases in between. The CDR3 runs 13 residues. The germline V gene has CDR1 MNHEY and CDR2 SVGAGI. Here the CDR3 reads CASSYQGSYEQYF. The CDR3, as DNA: TGTGCCAGCAGTTACCAGGGAAGCTACGAGCAGTACTTC.

V usage is TRBV11-3 and J usage is TRBJ2-1; TRBD1 is a possible D gene (6 bases). There are 15 residues in the CDR3. V was pared by 5 bases and J by 1 base, with 12 bases between. CDR1 is SGHNT, CDR2 YENEEA, per germline. The CDR3 DNA sequence: TGTGCCAGCAGCCGTGGACAGAGTTCCTACAATGAGCAGTTCTTC. It yields the protein CASSRGQSSYNEQFF. Drawing the rest from reference TRBV11-3 and TRBJ2-1, the complete variable domain is EAGVVQSPRYKIIEKKQPVAFWCNPISGHNTLYWYLQNLGQGPELLIRYENEEAVDDSQLPKDRFSAERLKGVDSTLKIQPAELGDSAVYLCASSRGQSSYNEQFFGPGTRLTVL.

The rearrangement uses TRBV6-6 and TRBJ2-3; D remains unclear. The CDR3 spans 11 residues. V lost 4 bases, J lost 4 bases, and 3 bases lay in between. The V gene's germline CDR1 is MNHNY and CDR2 SVGAGI (reference sequence). For the CDR3, the DNA is TGTGCCAGCAGTTCCTCAGATACGCAGTATTTT. Its translation is CASSSSDTQYF.

The rearrangement uses TRBV7-9 and TRBJ1-1, with 7 bases identical to TRBD1. V was pared by 5 bases and J by 3 bases, with 9 bases of the junction left unmatched. Germline V gene data show CDR1 as SEHNR and CDR2 as FQNEAQ (reference sequence). This CDR3 spans 15 amino acids. DNA for the CDR3: TGTGCCAGCAGCCCAGGGGGGTCAAGATACACTGAAGCTTTCTTT. Translating it yields CASSPGGSRYTEAFF. The full variable domain, rest sourced from reference TRBV7-9 and TRBJ1-1, is DTGVSQNPRHKITKRGQNVTFRCDPISEHNRLYWYRQTLGQGPEFLTYFQNEAQLEKSRLLSDRFSAERPKGSFSTLEIQRTEQGDSAMYLCASSPGGSRYTEAFFGQGTRLTVV.

The chain has TRBV19 and TRBJ1-5; the D gene is possibly TRBD1 (6 bases). This CDR3 is built from 16 residues. V lost 4 bases to trimming and J lost 4 bases, with 17 bases between them. Germline loops: CDR1 LNHDA, CDR2 SQIVND (reference sequence). CDR3 amino acids: CASSRGRPGPNQPQHF. CDR3 sequence (DNA): TGTGCCAGTAGTAGGGGGCGGCCGGGACCGAATCAGCCCCAGCATTTT.

The chain couples TRBV5-1 to TRBJ2-1; D may be TRBD1 (6 bases). The CDR3 consists of 14 residues. Trimming removed 0 bases at V and 5 bases at J, with 9 bases between. Germline V gene sequence: CDR1 SGHRS, CDR2 YFSETQ. CDR3 residues: CASSLGQVNNEQFF. Written as DNA, the CDR3 is TGCGCCAGCAGCTTGGGACAGGTCAACAATGAGCAGTTCTTC.